This T cell receptor (beta chain) was identified during a study of early T cells in non-severe SARS-CoV-2 infection. For the study at large: Sequencing was performed on bulk RNA from unsorted whole blood, leaving chains unpaired.

Individual cDNA molecules were tagged with unique molecular identifiers. TCRdb re-derived calls from the 5' RACE reads in MiXCR, one entry per CDR3 protein. The table has 70,000 to 75,000 distinct CDR3 sequences, 9.5% to 15% seen once. Turning to this clonotype: Antigen specificity is unknown.

Study outcomes and limitations: VDJdb matches were skewed toward anti-spike CD8 T cell responses.

CDR3 size: 14 residues. Trimming stripped 1 base from V and 5 bases from J, with 10 bases between. Germline CDR1 and CDR2: SGHRS and YFSETQ. The sequencing input was whole blood. The clonotype was recovered from an adult who was a healthcare worker with PCR-confirmed SARS-CoV-2 infection or an uninfected control (not recorded which). The chain carries TRBV5-1 and TRBJ1-5; no clear D. In nucleotides, the CDR3 is TGCGCCAGCAGCTTGCAAGGTGTGGATCAGCCCCAGCATTTT. Amino acid sequence: CASSLQGVDQPQHF.